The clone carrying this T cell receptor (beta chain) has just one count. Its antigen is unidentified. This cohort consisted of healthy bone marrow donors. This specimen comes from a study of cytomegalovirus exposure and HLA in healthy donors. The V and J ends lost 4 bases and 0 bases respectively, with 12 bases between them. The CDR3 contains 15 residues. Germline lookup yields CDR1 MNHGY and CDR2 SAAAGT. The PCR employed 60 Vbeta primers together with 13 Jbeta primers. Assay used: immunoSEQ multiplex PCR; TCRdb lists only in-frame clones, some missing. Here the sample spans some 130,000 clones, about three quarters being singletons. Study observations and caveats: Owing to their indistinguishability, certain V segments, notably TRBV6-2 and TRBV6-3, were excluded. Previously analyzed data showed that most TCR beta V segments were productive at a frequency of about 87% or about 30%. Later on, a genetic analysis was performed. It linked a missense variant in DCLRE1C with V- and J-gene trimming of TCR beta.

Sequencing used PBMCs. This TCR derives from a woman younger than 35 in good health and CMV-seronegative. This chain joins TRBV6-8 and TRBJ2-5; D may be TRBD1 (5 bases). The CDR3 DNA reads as TGTGCCAGCAGTTCCACTGGGGCAGACCAAGAGACCCAGTACTTC. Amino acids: CASSSTGADQETQYF.